Below, 25 T cell receptor beta chains from the same sample are listed, as sequenced in a study of blood T cell repertoires in COVID-19. The method was immunoSEQ multiplex PCR; TCRdb's version includes in-frame clones alone and lacks a portion of them. The sample includes approximately 250,000 clones, roughly 90% seen only once; the top ten take around 1%. The sequenced sample was PBMCs or T cells enriched from blood (not recorded which). These receptor sequences come from a woman aged 25 to 45 who had recovered from COVID-19.

This chain links TRBV10-2 with TRBJ2-7; 10 nucleotides agree with TRBD1. CDR1 WSHSY and CDR2 SAAADI come from the germline V gene. This CDR3 comprises 12 residues. V lost 6 bases and J lost 4; bases outside the gene matches: 0. CDR3 loop: CASRGQGYEQYF. CDR3 sequence (DNA): TGCGCCAGCAGGGGACAGGGGTACGAGCAGTACTTC.

This clone appeared once. The chain recombines TRBV6-6 with TRBJ1-1, with D unresolved. V was pared by 5 bases and J by 4 bases, with 5 bases between. The CDR3 covers 11 residues. CDR1 MNHNY and CDR2 SVGAGI come from the germline V gene (reference sequence). CDR3 protein: CASSAGTEAFF. In DNA, the CDR3 is TGTGCCAGCAGTGCAGGCACTGAAGCTTTCTTT.

The chain employs TRBV28 and TRBJ2-7; 11 bases agree with TRBD2. Germline CDR1 reads MDHEN; CDR2 reads SYDVKM. The V segment lost 2 bases and the J segment 1 base; nucleotides outside the gene matches: 10. The CDR3 consists of 18 residues. The CDR3 DNA reads as TGTGCCAGCAGTTTAGAAGGTAGCGGGGGGGTAAGTTCCTACGAGCAGTACTTC. Translation: CASSLEGSGGVSSYEQYF.

The J gene is TRBJ1-2, the V gene TRBV28; 9 bases map to TRBD1. J gave up 8 bases and V 4 bases, and 11 bases lay outside the gene matches. Germline CDR1 reads MDHEN; CDR2 reads SYDVKM. The CDR3 has 15 residues. The CDR3 nucleotides read TGTGCCAGCAGTTCTCCGGGACAGGGTGGAGAAGGCTACACCTTC. This gives the protein CASSSPGQGGEGYTF.

The V call is TRBV7-2, the J call TRBJ1-1; tentative D call: TRBD1 (6 bases). Trimming left V 2 bases short and J 1 base short, with 8 bases between. The CDR3 spans 14 residues. Germline V lookup: CDR1 SGHTA, CDR2 FQGNSA. The CDR3 spells CASSLLGGNTEAFF. The CDR3 DNA reads as TGTGCCAGCAGCTTATTAGGGGGGAACACTGAAGCTTTCTTT.

Of note for this clone: Other DNA sequences of this sample code for an identical CDR3. The chain joins TRBV30 to TRBJ1-2, with D tentatively TRBD1 (5 bases). The CDR3 sequence is 12 residues long. V lost 2 bases to trimming and J lost 4 bases, with 8 bases between them. Looked up from germline, CDR1 is GTSNPN and CDR2 is SVGIG (reference sequence). CDR3 in DNA: TGTGCCTGGAGTCGACAGAGCTATGGCTACACCTTC. This gives the protein CAWSRQSYGYTF.

The rearrangement uses TRBV15 and TRBJ2-7; 9 bases align to TRBD1. V lost 1 base and J lost 0; bases outside the gene matches: 16. The CDR3 covers 20 residues. The germline V gene encodes CDR1 LNHNV and CDR2 YYDKDF (reference sequence). The CDR3 coding sequence is TGTGCCACCAGCAGAGTGTTTGGACAGGGGTTGGACCAAAGCTCCTACGAGCAGTACTTC. Its translation is CATSRVFGQGLDQSSYEQYF.

CDR3 DNA sequence: TGTGCCAGCAGTCCCGGACAGGGGGTGGAAGCTTTCTTT. Translation gives CASSPGQGVEAFF. V usage is TRBV6-5 and J usage is TRBJ1-1, with 10 bases aligning to TRBD1. The CDR3 is 13 amino acids. Germline CDR1 and CDR2: MNHEY and SVGAGI. J lost 8 bases, V lost 5 bases, and 5 bases had no gene match.

CDR3 sequence: CASSTGGGRETQYF. The CDR3 coding sequence is TGTGCCAGCAGTACAGGGGGAGGGCGAGAGACCCAGTACTTC. V usage is TRBV7-9 and J usage is TRBJ2-5, with D perhaps matching TRBD1 (8 bases). The V end was cut by 6 bases, the J end by 4 bases, with 15 bases between. Looked up from germline, CDR1 is SEHNR and CDR2 is FQNEAQ (reference sequence). CDR3 length: 14 amino acids.

The V call is TRBV4-3, the J call TRBJ1-2; D gene uncertain. Trimming stripped 1 base from V and 6 bases from J, with 9 bases between. Looked up from germline, CDR1 is LGHNA and CDR2 is YSLEER. The CDR3 totals 13 residues. CDR3 in amino acids: CASSQARRDGYTF. The DNA for the CDR3 is TGCGCCAGCAGCCAAGCCCGGCGGGATGGCTACACCTTC.

Note on this clone: One end of the junction varies from germline; a read error may be responsible. CDR3 protein: CASSLTGQGPQHF. In DNA form, the CDR3 reads TGTGCCAGCAGCCTAACGGGCCAGGGGCCCCAGCATTTT. The rearrangement links TRBV7-3 to TRBJ1-5; perhaps TRBD1 as D (5 bases). CDR1 and CDR2 (germline): SGHTA, FQGTGA. This CDR3 contains 13 residues.

The J gene is TRBJ1-2, the V gene TRBV28, with TRBD1 matching over 7 bases. CDR1 is MDHEN, CDR2 SYDVKM, per germline. The V gene end was trimmed by 6 bases and the J gene end by 3 bases; junction bases not matched to a gene: 7. This CDR3 comprises 14 residues. CDR3 nucleotide sequence: TGTGCCAGCAGCCTCAGGGACAGATACTATGGCTACACCTTC. Protein product: CASSLRDRYYGYTF.

The genes are TRBV27 and TRBJ2-7, with D perhaps matching TRBD2 (6 bases). V shed 3 bases and J shed 4 bases, with 13 bases lying between them. The CDR3 consists of 14 residues. CDR1 MNHEY and CDR2 SMNVEV come from the germline V gene (reference sequence). This CDR3 reads CASSFQIAGYEQYF. DNA for the CDR3: TGTGCCAGCAGTTTTCAAATCGCGGGGTACGAGCAGTACTTC.

The chain carries TRBV15 and TRBJ1-5, with a weak D call TRBD1 (6 bases). Trimming took off 1 base at V and 6 bases at J, with 10 bases between the two ends. The V gene's germline CDR1 is LNHNV and CDR2 YYDKDF (reference sequence). The CDR3 consists of 14 residues. The CDR3 coding sequence is TGTGCCACCAGCAGAGGAGACAGGAGTCAGCCCCAGCATTTT. It codes for CATSRGDRSQPQHF.

The J gene is TRBJ2-7, the V gene TRBV6-5; 9 bases align to TRBD1. Germline lookup yields CDR1 MNHEY and CDR2 SVGAGI. CDR3 length equals 15 residues. The trim removed 8 bases at V and 2 bases at J, leaving 10 bases unmatched. CDR3 loop: CASSGPGQGTYEQYF. CDR3 sequence (DNA): TGTGCCAGCTCTGGACCGGGACAGGGTACCTACGAGCAGTACTTC.

V usage is TRBV19 and J usage is TRBJ2-2, with a possible D match to TRBD1 (5 bases). Germline assignment: CDR1 LNHDA and CDR2 SQIVND (reference sequence). The V and J ends lost 4 bases and 7 bases respectively, with 7 bases between them. The CDR3 contains 12 residues. The CDR3 sequence is CASSNQGGELFF. CDR3 DNA: TGTGCCAGTAGTAACCAGGGCGGGGAGCTGTTTTTT.

The V and J genes are TRBV18 and TRBJ2-1; D is ambiguous. CDR1 is KGHSH and CDR2 is LQKENI in the germline V gene. The ends were cut back, 1 base at V and 7 bases at J, with 5 bases in the middle. The length of the CDR3 is 12 residues. As DNA, the CDR3 is TGTGCCAGCTCACCACGCGTGAATGAGCAGTTCTTC. Translation: CASSPRVNEQFF.

The J gene is TRBJ2-1, the V gene TRBV13; D may be TRBD2 (5 bases). The CDR3 consists of 13 residues. Trimming pared 3 bases from V and 6 bases from J, leaving 9 bases between. Germline V lookup: CDR1 PRHDT, CDR2 FYEKMQ (reference sequence). In nucleotides, the CDR3 is TGTGCCAGCAGCTTTGAGGGCTCCAATGAGCAGTTCTTC. Amino acid sequence: CASSFEGSNEQFF.

This chain uses TRBV6-5 with TRBJ1-2; perhaps TRBD1 as D (6 bases). The CDR3 contains 11 residues. CDR1 and CDR2 from the germline V gene are MNHEY and SVGAGI. Trimming removed 8 bases from V and 6 bases from J, with 10 bases in between. This CDR3 is CASLTGNGYTF. CDR3 DNA sequence: TGTGCCAGCCTAACAGGGAATGGCTACACCTTC.

The CDR3 DNA reads TGTGCCACCAGTGGGTCCCTAACCTACGAGCAGTACTTC. Its protein product is CATSGSLTYEQYF. The chain is built from TRBV24-1 and TRBJ2-7; the D is unclear. V was trimmed by 5 bases and J by 2 bases, leaving 9 bases between them. The CDR3 has 13 amino acids. The V gene's germline CDR1 is KGHDR and CDR2 SFDVKD.

The chain uses TRBV7-9 and TRBJ2-1; D possibly corresponds to TRBD1 (7 bases). Germline CDR1 is SEHNR and CDR2 is FQNEAQ (reference sequence). The CDR3 extends over 14 amino acids. Between the trimmed V and J ends, which lost 3 bases and 4 bases, there was a span of 10 bases. In nucleotides, the CDR3 is TGTGCCAGCAGCTTGGGGGGACAGTACAATGAGCAGTTCTTC. It specifies CASSLGGQYNEQFF.

This chain joins TRBV5-1 and TRBJ2-5, with 12 bases lining up with TRBD2. V lost 5 bases, J lost 5 bases, and 7 bases stayed unmatched. CDR3 length: 15 amino acids. The V gene's germline CDR1 is SGHRS and CDR2 YFSETQ. CDR3 in amino acids: CASRTSGGLGETQYF. CDR3 nucleotides: TGCGCCAGCAGGACTAGCGGGGGACTCGGGGAGACCCAGTACTTC. Looking up the rest from reference TRBV5-1 and TRBJ2-5 gives the full variable domain: KAGVTQTPRYLIKTRGQQVTLSCSPISGHRSVSWYQQTPGQGLQFLFEYFSETQRNKGNFPGRFSGRQFSNSRSEMNVSTLELGDSALYLCASRTSGGLGETQYFGPGTRLLVL.

This chain connects TRBV6-4 to TRBJ1-6; 9 nucleotides line up with TRBD1. J lost 6 bases, V lost 5 bases, and 2 bases had no gene match. Germline values: CDR1 MRHNA, CDR2 SNTAGT. The CDR3 consists of 14 residues. Here the CDR3 reads CASSIQGANSPLHF. As DNA, the CDR3 is TGTGCCAGCAGTATACAGGGGGCTAATTCACCCCTCCACTTT.

The rearrangement uses TRBV28 and TRBJ1-4; D call uncertain. The CDR3 runs 14 residues. Germline loops: CDR1 MDHEN, CDR2 SYDVKM. The ends were cut back, 6 bases at V and 4 bases at J, with 12 bases in the middle. CDR3 loop: CASSRTVFNEKLFF. The CDR3 region has the DNA TGTGCCAGCAGCAGGACTGTATTTAATGAAAAACTGTTTTTT.

The chain is built from TRBV2 and TRBJ2-7; 9 bases are shared with TRBD2. With 8 bases clipped from V and 3 bases from J, the junction kept 5 bases outside the gene matches. The germline V gene has CDR1 SNHLY and CDR2 FYNNEI. The CDR3 runs to 13 residues. CDR3 protein: CASGAGGFYEQYF. For the CDR3, the DNA is TGTGCCAGCGGAGCGGGAGGTTTCTACGAGCAGTACTTC.